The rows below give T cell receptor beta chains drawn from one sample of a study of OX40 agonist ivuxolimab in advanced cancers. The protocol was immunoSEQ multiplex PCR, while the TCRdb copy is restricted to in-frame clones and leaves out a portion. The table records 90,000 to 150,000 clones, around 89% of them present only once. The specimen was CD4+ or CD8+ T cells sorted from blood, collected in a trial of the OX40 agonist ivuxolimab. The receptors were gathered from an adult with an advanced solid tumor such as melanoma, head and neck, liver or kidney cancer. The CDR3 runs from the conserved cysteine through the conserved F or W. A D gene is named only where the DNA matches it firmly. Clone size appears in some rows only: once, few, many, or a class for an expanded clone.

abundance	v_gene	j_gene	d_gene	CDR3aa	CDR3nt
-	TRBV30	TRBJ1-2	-	CAWSVGGPLYGYTF	TGTGCCTGGAGTGTAGGGGGACCTCTTTATGGCTACACCTTC
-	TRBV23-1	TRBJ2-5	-	CASGLGPPVTQYF	TGCGCCAGCGGGCTGGGGCCGCCCGTGACCCAGTACTTC
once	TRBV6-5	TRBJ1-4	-	CASSYSRSNEKLFF	TGTGCCAGCAGTTACTCCCGGTCTAATGAAAAACTGTTTTTT
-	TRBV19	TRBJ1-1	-	CASKQSTEAFF	TGTGCCAGTAAACAGAGCACTGAAGCTTTCTTT
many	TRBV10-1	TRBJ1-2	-	CAPSYGYTF	TGCGCCCCCAGCTATGGCTACACCTTC
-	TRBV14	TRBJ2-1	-	CASSRVAGIIDEQFF	TGTGCCAGCAGCCGGGTGGCAGGGATTATAGATGAGCAGTTCTTC
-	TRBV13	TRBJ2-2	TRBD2	CASSLSAVAGLNTGELFF	TGTGCCAGCAGCTTAAGTGCAGTAGCGGGACTCAACACCGGGGAGCTGTTTTTT
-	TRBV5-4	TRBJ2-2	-	CASSPGWGENTGELFF	TGTGCCAGCAGCCCCGGATGGGGGGAGAACACCGGGGAGCTGTTTTTT
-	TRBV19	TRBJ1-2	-	CASSTGLGFGYTF	TGTGCCAGTAGTACTGGACTAGGTTTTGGCTACACCTTC
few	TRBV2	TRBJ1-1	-	CASTPLDTEAFF	TGTGCCAGCACTCCTCTGGACACTGAAGCTTTCTTT
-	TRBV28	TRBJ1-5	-	CASKESTHQPQHF	TGTGCCAGCAAGGAAAGCACTCATCAGCCCCAGCATTTT
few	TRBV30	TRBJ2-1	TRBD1	CAWSEGTRQGSEQFF	TGTGCCTGGAGTGAGGGCACGCGACAGGGATCTGAGCAGTTCTTC
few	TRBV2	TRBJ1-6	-	CASSETGLQSPLHF	TGTGCCAGCAGTGAAACCGGCCTCCAATCACCCCTCCACTTT
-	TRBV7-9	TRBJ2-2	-	CASSDRASPIGELFF	TGTGCCAGCAGCGATCGGGCCTCCCCAATCGGGGAGCTGTTTTTT
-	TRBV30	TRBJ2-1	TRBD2	CAGPRGSSGGDNEQFF	TGTGCCGGACCCCGGGGGAGCAGCGGGGGGGACAATGAGCAGTTCTTC
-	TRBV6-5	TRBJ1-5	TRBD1	CASPQGAGQPQHF	TGTGCCAGTCCACAGGGGGCTGGTCAGCCCCAGCATTTT
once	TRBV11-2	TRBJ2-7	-	CASRSAGSSYEQYF	TGTGCCAGCCGATCGGCAGGGAGTTCCTACGAGCAGTACTTC
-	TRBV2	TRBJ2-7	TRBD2	CASRAGTSVSEQYF	TGTGCCAGCAGGGCCGGGACTAGCGTTTCCGAGCAGTACTTC
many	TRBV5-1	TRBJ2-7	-	CASSPGTDTYEQYF	TGCGCCAGCAGCCCTGGGACGGATACCTACGAGCAGTACTTC
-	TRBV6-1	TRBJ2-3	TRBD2	CASSDQLAGYTDTQYF	TGTGCCAGCAGTGATCAACTAGCGGGGTACACAGATACGCAGTATTTT
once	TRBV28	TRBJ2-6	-	CASRADSVSGANVLTF	TGTGCCAGCAGAGCGGACAGCGTCTCTGGGGCCAACGTCCTGACTTTC
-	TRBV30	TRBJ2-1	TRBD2	CASRSPLAGASYNEQFF	TGTGCCTCCCGATCCCCACTAGCGGGGGCCTCCTACAATGAGCAGTTCTTC
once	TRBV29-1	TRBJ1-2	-	CSVANGGVLYGYTF	TGCAGCGTTGCGAACGGCGGGGTACTCTATGGCTACACCTTC
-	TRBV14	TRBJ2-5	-	CASSQDGPAQYF	TGTGCCAGCAGCCAAGATGGTCCGGCCCAGTACTTC
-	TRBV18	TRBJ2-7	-	CASSPRDSSYEQYF	TGTGCCAGCTCACCGCGGGACAGCTCCTACGAGCAGTACTTC
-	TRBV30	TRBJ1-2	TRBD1	CAWGTGGNYGYTF	TGTGCCTGGGGGACAGGAGGGAACTATGGCTACACCTTC
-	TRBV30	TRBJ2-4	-	CAWSPGAAKNIQYF	TGTGCCTGGAGTCCAGGGGCGGCCAAAAACATTCAGTACTTC
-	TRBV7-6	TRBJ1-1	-	CASSFNSGTEAFF	TGTGCCAGCAGCTTCAACTCGGGGACTGAAGCTTTCTTT
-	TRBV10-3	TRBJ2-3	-	CAISEGQKGDTQYF	TGTGCCATCAGCGAAGGACAGAAAGGCGATACGCAGTATTTT
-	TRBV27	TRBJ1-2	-	CATRQRTGYGYTF	TGTGCCACCCGACAGAGGACGGGCTATGGCTACACCTTC
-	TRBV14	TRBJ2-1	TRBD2	CASSRGGGYYNEQFF	TGTGCCAGCAGCCGAGGCGGGGGGTACTACAATGAGCAGTTCTTC
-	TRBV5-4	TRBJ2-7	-	CASSLPTTGTHYEQYF	TGTGCCAGCAGCTTGCCCACCACAGGTACCCACTACGAGCAGTACTTC
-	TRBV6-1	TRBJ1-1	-	CASSESGQTEAFF	TGTGCCAGCAGTGAATCCGGACAGACTGAAGCTTTCTTT
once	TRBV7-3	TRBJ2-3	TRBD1	CASSRMGQGWTDTQYF	TGTGCCAGCAGCAGGATGGGACAGGGGTGGACAGATACGCAGTATTTT
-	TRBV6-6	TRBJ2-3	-	CASSSGLSVDTQYF	TGTGCCAGCAGTTCCGGACTTTCTGTTGATACGCAGTATTTT
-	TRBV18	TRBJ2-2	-	CASSPGGLDTGELFF	TGTGCCAGCTCACCCGGGGGACTCGACACCGGGGAGCTGTTTTTT
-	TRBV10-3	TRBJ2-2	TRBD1	CAIQRQGASTGELFF	TGTGCCATACAACGGCAGGGGGCCAGCACCGGGGAGCTGTTTTTT
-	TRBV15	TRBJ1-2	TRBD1	CATSRGTGANYGYTF	TGTGCCACCAGCAGAGGGACAGGAGCTAACTATGGCTACACCTTC
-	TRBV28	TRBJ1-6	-	CASRGASSYNSPLHF	TGTGCGAGCCGGGGTGCTAGCTCCTATAATTCACCCCTCCACTTT
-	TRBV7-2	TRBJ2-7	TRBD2	CASRPSGSSYEQYF	TGTGCCAGCAGACCCAGCGGGAGCTCCTACGAGCAGTACTTC
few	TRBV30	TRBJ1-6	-	CAWTLQGTYNSPLHF	TGTGCCTGGACCCTCCAGGGCACCTATAATTCACCCCTCCACTTT